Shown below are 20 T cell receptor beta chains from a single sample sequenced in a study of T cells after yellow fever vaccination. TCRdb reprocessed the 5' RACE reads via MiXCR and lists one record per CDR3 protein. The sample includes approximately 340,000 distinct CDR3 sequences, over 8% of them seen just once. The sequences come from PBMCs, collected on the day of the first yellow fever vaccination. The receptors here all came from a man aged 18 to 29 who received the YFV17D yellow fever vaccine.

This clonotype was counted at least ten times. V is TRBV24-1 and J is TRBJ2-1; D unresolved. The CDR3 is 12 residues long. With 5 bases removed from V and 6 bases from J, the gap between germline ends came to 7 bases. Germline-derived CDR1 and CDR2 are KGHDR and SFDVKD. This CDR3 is CATSGYGNEQFF. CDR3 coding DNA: TGTGCCACCAGTGGATACGGCAATGAGCAGTTCTTC.

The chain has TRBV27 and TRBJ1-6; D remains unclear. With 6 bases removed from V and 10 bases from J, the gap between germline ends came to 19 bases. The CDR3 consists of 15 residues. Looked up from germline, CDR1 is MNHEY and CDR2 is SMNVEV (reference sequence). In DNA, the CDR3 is TGTGCCAGCAGCGACCGAGGGTTACTAGGATCACCCCTCCACTTT. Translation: CASSDRGLLGSPLHF.

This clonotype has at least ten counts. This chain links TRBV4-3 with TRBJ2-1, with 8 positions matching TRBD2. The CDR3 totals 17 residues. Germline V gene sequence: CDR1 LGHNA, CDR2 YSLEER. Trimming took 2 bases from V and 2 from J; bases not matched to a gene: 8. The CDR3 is CASSQNPSGSTYNEQFF. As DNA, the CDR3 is TGCGCCAGCAGCCAAAATCCTAGCGGGTCCACCTACAATGAGCAGTTCTTC.

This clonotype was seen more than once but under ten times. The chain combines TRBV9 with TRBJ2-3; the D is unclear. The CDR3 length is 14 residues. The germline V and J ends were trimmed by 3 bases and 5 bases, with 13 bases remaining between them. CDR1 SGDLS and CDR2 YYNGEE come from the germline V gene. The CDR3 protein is CASSASAVRDTQYF. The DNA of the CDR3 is TGTGCCAGCAGCGCATCCGCTGTTCGAGATACGCAGTATTTT.

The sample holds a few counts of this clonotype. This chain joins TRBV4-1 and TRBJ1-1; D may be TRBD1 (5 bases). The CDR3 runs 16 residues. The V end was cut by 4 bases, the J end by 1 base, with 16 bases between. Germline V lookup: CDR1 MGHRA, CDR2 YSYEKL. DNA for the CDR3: TGCGCCAGCAGCCGGGGGAGCGGACCTACGAACACTGAAGCTTTCTTT. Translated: CASSRGSGPTNTEAFF.

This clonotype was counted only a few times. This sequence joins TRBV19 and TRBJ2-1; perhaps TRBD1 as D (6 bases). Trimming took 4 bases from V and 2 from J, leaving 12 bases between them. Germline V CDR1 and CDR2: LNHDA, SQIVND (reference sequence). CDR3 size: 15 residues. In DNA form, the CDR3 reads TGTGCCAGTAGTACCTCAGGGGTTCCCTACAATGAGCAGTTCTTC. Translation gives CASSTSGVPYNEQFF.

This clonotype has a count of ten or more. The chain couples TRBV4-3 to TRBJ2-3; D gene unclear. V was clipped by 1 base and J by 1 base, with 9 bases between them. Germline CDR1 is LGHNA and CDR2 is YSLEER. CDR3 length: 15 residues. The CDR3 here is CASSQGHFGTDTQYF. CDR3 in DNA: TGCGCCAGCAGCCAAGGTCATTTCGGCACAGATACGCAGTATTTT.

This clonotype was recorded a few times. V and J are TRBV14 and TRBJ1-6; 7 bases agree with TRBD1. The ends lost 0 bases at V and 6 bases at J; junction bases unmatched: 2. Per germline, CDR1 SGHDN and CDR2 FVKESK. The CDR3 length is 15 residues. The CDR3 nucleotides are TGTGCCAGCAGCCAAGAAACAGGGGCTAATTCACCCCTCCACTTT. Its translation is CASSQETGANSPLHF.

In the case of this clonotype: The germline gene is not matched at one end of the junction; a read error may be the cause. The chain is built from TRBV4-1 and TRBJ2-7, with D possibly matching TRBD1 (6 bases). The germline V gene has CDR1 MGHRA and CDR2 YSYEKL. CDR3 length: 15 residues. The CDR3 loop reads CANSQRGHSNYEQYF. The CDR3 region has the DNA TGCGCCAACAGCCAGAGGGGACATTCGAACTACGAGCAGTACTTC.

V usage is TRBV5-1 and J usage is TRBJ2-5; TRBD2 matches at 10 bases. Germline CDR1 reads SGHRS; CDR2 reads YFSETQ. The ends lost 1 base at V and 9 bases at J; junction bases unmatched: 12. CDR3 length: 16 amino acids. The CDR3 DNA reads TGCGCCAGCAGCTTGAGTGCGACTAGCGGGTCGGGGGCCCAGTACTTC. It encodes CASSLSATSGSGAQYF.

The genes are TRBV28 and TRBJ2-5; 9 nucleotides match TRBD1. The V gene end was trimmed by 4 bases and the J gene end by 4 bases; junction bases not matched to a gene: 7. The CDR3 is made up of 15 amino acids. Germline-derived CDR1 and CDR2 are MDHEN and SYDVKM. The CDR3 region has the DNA TGTGCCAGCAGTTCCTTAACAGGGGGCAGAGAGACCCAGTACTTC. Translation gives CASSSLTGGRETQYF.

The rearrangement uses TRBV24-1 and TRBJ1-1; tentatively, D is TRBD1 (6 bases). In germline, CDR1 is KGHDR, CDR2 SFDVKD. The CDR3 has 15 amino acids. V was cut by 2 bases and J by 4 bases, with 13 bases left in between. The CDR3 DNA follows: TGTGCCACCAGTGATTCAGGGGCGGGAGTCACTGAAGCTTTCTTT. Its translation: CATSDSGAGVTEAFF.

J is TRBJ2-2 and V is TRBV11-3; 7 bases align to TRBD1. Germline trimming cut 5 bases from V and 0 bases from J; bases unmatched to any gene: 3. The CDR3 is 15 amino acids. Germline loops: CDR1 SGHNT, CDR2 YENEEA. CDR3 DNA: TGTGCCAGCAGCCTGGACAGGTCGAACACCGGGGAGCTGTTTTTT. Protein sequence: CASSLDRSNTGELFF.

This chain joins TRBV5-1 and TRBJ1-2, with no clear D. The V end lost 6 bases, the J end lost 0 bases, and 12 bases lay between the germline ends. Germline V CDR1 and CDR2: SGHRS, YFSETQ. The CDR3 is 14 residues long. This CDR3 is CASKAGGSNYGYTF. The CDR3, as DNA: TGCGCCAGCAAGGCGGGCGGGTCTAACTATGGCTACACCTTC.

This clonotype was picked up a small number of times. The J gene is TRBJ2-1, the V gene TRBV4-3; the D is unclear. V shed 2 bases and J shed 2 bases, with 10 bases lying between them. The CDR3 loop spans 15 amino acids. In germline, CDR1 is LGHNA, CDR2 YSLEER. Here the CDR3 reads CASSQQISAYNEQFF. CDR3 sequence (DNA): TGCGCCAGCAGCCAACAAATCAGTGCCTACAATGAGCAGTTCTTC.

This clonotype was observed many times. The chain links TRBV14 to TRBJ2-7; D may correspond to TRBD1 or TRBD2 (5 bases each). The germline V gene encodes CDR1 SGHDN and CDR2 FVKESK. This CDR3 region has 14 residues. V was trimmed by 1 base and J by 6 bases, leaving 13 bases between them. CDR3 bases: TGTGCCAGCAGCCAAGGTCTGGGGGTAGGCGAGCAGTACTTC. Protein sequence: CASSQGLGVGEQYF.

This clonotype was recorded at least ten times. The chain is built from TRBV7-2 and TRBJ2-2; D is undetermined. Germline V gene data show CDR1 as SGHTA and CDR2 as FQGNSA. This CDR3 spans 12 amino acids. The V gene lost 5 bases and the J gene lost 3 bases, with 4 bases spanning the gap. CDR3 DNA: TGTGCCAGCAGCCGGGACACCGGGGAGCTGTTTTTT. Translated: CASSRDTGELFF.

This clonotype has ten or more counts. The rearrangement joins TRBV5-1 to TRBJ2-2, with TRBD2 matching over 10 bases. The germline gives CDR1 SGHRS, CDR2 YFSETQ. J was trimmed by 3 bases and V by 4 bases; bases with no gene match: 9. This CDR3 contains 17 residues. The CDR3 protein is CASSPVSLAGDTGELFF. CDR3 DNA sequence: TGCGCCAGCAGCCCAGTTTCCCTAGCGGGGGACACCGGGGAGCTGTTTTTT. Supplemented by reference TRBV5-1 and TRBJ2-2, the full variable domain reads KAGVTQTPRYLIKTRGQQVTLSCSPISGHRSVSWYQQTPGQGLQFLFEYFSETQRNKGNFPGRFSGRQFSNSRSEMNVSTLELGDSALYLCASSPVSLAGDTGELFFGEGSRLTVL.

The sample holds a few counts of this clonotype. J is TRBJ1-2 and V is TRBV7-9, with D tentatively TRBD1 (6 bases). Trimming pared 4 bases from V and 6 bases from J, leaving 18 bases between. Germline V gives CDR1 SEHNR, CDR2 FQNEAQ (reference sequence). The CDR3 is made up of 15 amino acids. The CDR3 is CASSSAAGAPNGYTF. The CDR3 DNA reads TGTGCCAGCAGCTCAGCAGCGGGGGCGCCGAATGGCTACACCTTC.

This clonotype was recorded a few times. CDR3 in amino acids: CASSEGGGPFYEQYV. The DNA for the CDR3 is TGTGCCAGCAGTGAAGGCGGGGGGCCGTTCTACGAGCAGTACGTC. V gene TRBV2 combines with J gene TRBJ2-7, with TRBD2 identical over 8 bases. V shed 1 base, J shed 3 bases, and the junction held 5 bases outside the gene matches. CDR1 is SNHLY and CDR2 is FYNNEI in the germline V gene. There are 15 residues in the CDR3.